The present T cell receptor beta chain was sequenced within a study of shared clonotypes between healthy human individuals. TCRdb keeps only in-frame clones here, not all; method: immunoSEQ multiplex PCR. The table includes about 2 million clones, about 95% detected once. Germline values: CDR1 SQVTM, CDR2 ANQGSEA. With 7 bases removed from V and 1 base from J, the gap between germline ends came to 4 bases. CDR3 length equals 10 residues. Sequencing was carried out using naive CD4+ T cells sorted from blood. Subset denoted: CD45RA+ positively selected. This chain uses TRBV29-1 with TRBJ1-1; D is unresolved. This TCR derives from a man aged 18 to 29 in good health. The DNA for the CDR3 is TGCAGCGCCAAGAACACTGAAGCTTTCTTT. Its protein product is CSAKNTEAFF.